This T cell receptor (beta chain) came from a study of cytomegalovirus exposure and HLA in healthy donors. Produced via immunoSEQ multiplex PCR; TCRdb's table is partial and in-frame only. Here the sample spans more than 130,000 clones, approximately 86% being singletons. Study-level results: The authors listed 150 to 200 TCR beta chains as cytomegalovirus-associated.

This CDR3 has 17 amino acids. V lost 0 bases to trimming and J lost 6 bases; unmatched junction nucleotides: 14. Germline CDR1 LGHNA, CDR2 YNFKEQ. Details on this clone: The antigen remains undetermined.

V and J are TRBV4-2 and TRBJ2-7; 7 bases are a match to TRBD2. This receptor was taken from a woman under 30 in good health and CMV-seropositive. Sequences were obtained from PBMCs. CDR3 amino acids: CASSQDGFERGATEQYF. CDR3 coding DNA: TGTGCCAGCAGCCAAGATGGGTTTGAGCGGGGAGCGACCGAGCAGTACTTC.